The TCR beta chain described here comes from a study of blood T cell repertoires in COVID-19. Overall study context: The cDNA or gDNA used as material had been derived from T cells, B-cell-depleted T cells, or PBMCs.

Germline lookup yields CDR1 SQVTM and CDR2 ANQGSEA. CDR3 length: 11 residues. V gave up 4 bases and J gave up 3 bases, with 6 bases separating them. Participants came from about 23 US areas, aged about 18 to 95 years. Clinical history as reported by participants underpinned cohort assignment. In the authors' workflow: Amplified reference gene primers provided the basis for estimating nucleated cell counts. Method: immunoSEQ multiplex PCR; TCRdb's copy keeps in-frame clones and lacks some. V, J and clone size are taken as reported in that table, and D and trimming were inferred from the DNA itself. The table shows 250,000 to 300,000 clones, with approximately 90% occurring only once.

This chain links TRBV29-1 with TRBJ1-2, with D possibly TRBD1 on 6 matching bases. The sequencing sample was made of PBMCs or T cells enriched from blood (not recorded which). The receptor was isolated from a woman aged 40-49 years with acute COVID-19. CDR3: CSVAGDYGYTF. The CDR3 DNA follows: TGCAGCGTTGCAGGGGACTATGGCTACACCTTC.